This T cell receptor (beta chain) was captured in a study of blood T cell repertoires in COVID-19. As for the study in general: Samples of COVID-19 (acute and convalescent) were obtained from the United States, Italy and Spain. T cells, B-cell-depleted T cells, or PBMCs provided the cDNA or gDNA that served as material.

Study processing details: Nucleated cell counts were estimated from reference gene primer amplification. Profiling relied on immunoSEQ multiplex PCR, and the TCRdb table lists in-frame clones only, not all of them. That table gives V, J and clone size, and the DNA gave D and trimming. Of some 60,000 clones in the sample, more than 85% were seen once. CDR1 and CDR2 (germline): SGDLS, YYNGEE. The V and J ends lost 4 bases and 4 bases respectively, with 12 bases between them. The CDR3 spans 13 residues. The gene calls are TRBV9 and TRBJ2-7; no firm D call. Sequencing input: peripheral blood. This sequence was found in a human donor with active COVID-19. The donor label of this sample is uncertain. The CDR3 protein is CASSPSGEYEQYF. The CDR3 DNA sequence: TGTGCCAGCAGCCCAAGTGGAGAGTACGAGCAGTACTTC.